Listed below are T cell receptor beta chains from one sample, sequenced in a study of beta chain features in type 1 diabetes. Clones were sequenced by immunoSEQ multiplex PCR, and TCRdb holds only the in-frame ones, with some missing. The repertoire includes a few hundred thousand clones, over 8.5% of them detected once, and approximately 0.03% sits in the top ten. Sequencing input: naive CD4+ T cells from blood. These receptor sequences come from a woman aged 18-29 years in good health. The CDR3 runs from the conserved cysteine through the conserved F or W. The order of the fields is clone size, D gene, V gene, J gene, CDR3 protein, CDR3 DNA. D genes are given only for firm matches. Clone size is given for some rows only: seen once, a few or many times, or a class if the clone is expanded.

>few|TRBD1|TRBV2|TRBJ2-5
CASSPGTGETQYF
TGTGCCAGCAGCCCCGGGACAGGGGAGACCCAGTACTTC
>NA|TRBD1|TRBV5-4|TRBJ1-2
CASSLGSRGPYGYTF
TGTGCCAGCAGCTTGGGATCCAGGGGGCCCTATGGCTACACCTTC
>few|TRBD1|TRBV4-2|TRBJ2-5
CASSHPPGQGRETQYF
TGTGCCAGCAGCCACCCCCCGGGACAGGGGCGAGAGACCCAGTACTTC
>many|NA|TRBV5-6|TRBJ2-2
CASSLRQGIDTGELFF
TGTGCCAGCAGCCTTAGGCAGGGAATAGACACCGGGGAGCTGTTTTTT
>NA|NA|TRBV7-6|TRBJ2-3
CASSHWLEGPDTQYF
TGTGCCAGCAGCCATTGGTTGGAGGGCCCAGATACGCAGTATTTT
>NA|TRBD1|TRBV5-1|TRBJ2-5
CASSLVTGGWETQYF
TGCGCCAGCAGCTTGGTGACAGGGGGCTGGGAGACCCAGTACTTC
>few|TRBD1|TRBV9|TRBJ1-2
CASSLTDRGGYGYTF
TGTGCCAGCAGCCTAACTGACAGGGGAGGTTATGGCTACACCTTC
>few|TRBD1|TRBV28|TRBJ1-5
CASSRQGVSNQPQHF
TGTGCCAGCAGCCGACAGGGGGTTAGCAATCAGCCCCAGCATTTT
>NA|TRBD2|TRBV2|TRBJ2-7
CASSDAIAGGRVAYEQYF
TGTGCCAGCAGTGACGCGATAGCGGGAGGCCGAGTAGCCTACGAGCAGTACTTC
>few|TRBD1|TRBV28|TRBJ1-2
CASSSGDRDGYTF
TGTGCCAGCAGTTCCGGGGACAGGGATGGCTACACCTTC
>NA|TRBD2|TRBV7-2|TRBJ2-1
CASSLAWTSSEQFF
TGTGCCAGCAGCTTAGCTTGGACTAGCTCTGAGCAGTTCTTC
>NA|TRBD1|TRBV2|TRBJ2-3
CASRSRGYTDTQYF
TGTGCCAGCAGGAGCAGGGGGTACACAGATACGCAGTATTTT
>few|NA|TRBV5-5|TRBJ2-5
CASTRDTYQETQYF
TGTGCCAGCACCCGGGACACTTACCAAGAGACCCAGTACTTC
>NA|TRBD2|TRBV4-1|TRBJ2-3
CASSQVRGASTDTQYF
TGCGCCAGCAGCCAAGTGCGGGGGGCTAGCACAGATACGCAGTATTTT
>NA|NA|TRBV2|TRBJ1-2
CASSEEPTGGGYGYTF
TGTGCCAGCAGTGAAGAGCCGACAGGAGGTGGCTATGGCTACACCTTC
>few|TRBD1|TRBV30|TRBJ1-4
CAFSLSNRTGGGEKLFF
TGTGCCTTCTCGTTATCGAATCGGACAGGGGGAGGAGAAAAACTGTTTTTT
>few|NA|TRBV7-2|TRBJ2-5
CASSLGGVSGFQETQYF
TGTGCCAGCAGCTTAGGTGGGGTTAGCGGATTCCAAGAGACCCAGTACTTC
>few|TRBD1|TRBV7-9|TRBJ1-1
CASSFSTGTLEAFF
TGTGCCAGCAGCTTTTCGACAGGGACTCTTGAAGCTTTCTTT
>few|NA|TRBV4-1|TRBJ2-3
CASSQELDTQYF
TGCGCCAGCAGCCAAGAACTAGATACGCAGTATTTT
>NA|NA|TRBV19|TRBJ1-1
CASRPGTTFGNTEAFF
TGTGCCAGTAGACCGGGAACCACCTTTGGGAACACTGAAGCTTTCTTT
>few|NA|TRBV5-1|TRBJ1-4
CASSARGPNEKLFF
TGCGCCAGCAGCGCCAGGGGACCTAATGAAAAACTGTTTTTT
>NA|TRBD2|TRBV9|TRBJ2-1
CASGLAAYNEQFF
TGTGCCAGCGGGCTAGCGGCCTACAATGAGCAGTTCTTC
>NA|NA|TRBV2|TRBJ1-1
CASSGGRGNTEAFF
TGTGCCAGCAGTGGAGGCAGGGGGAACACTGAAGCTTTCTTT
>NA|NA|TRBV11-2|TRBJ2-4
CASRRDTAKNIQYF
TGTGCCAGCAGACGAGATACGGCCAAAAACATTCAGTACTTC
>NA|NA|TRBV6-1|TRBJ1-1
CASTNFLNTEAFF
TGTGCCAGCACAAACTTTCTGAACACTGAAGCTTTCTTT
>NA|NA|TRBV4-1|TRBJ2-1
CASSQEQVSNEQFF
TGCGCCAGCAGCCAAGAACAGGTGAGCAATGAGCAGTTCTTC
>NA|NA|TRBV9|TRBJ2-7
CASSVDRVSSYEQYF
TGTGCCAGCAGCGTAGACAGGGTAAGCTCCTACGAGCAGTACTTC
>NA|TRBD1|TRBV30|TRBJ1-1
CAWSRDRGWAEAFF
TGTGCCTGGTCCCGGGACAGGGGCTGGGCTGAAGCTTTCTTT
>NA|TRBD2|TRBV5-1|TRBJ2-1
CASSLGLAKNEQFF
TGCGCCAGCAGCTTGGGACTAGCGAAGAATGAGCAGTTCTTC
>NA|TRBD2|TRBV5-1|TRBJ2-1
CASSSLAGVTGNEQFF
TGCGCCAGCAGCTCGCTAGCGGGAGTAACGGGCAATGAGCAGTTCTTC
>NA|NA|TRBV6-1|TRBJ2-3
CASTRQLDTQYF
TGTGCCAGCACCCGACAGTTAGATACGCAGTATTTT
>few|TRBD2|TRBV7-2|TRBJ2-1
CASSHRTSGSRDEQFF
TGTGCCAGCAGCCATAGGACTAGCGGGAGCCGAGATGAGCAGTTCTTC
>NA|TRBD2|TRBV6-5|TRBJ2-3
CASSYLSGRTDTQYF
TGTGCCAGCAGTTACCTGAGCGGGAGAACAGATACGCAGTATTTT
>few|NA|TRBV14|TRBJ2-7
CASSQGLAENEQYF
TGTGCCAGCAGCCAAGGTCTAGCTGAAAACGAGCAGTACTTC
>NA|NA|TRBV11-2|TRBJ1-4
CASSFGLNEKLFF
TGTGCCAGCAGCTTCGGACTCAATGAAAAACTGTTTTTT
>NA|NA|TRBV30|TRBJ1-2
CAWSHRDFRFYGYTF
TGTGCCTGGAGTCACCGGGACTTTCGGTTCTATGGCTACACCTTC
>few|TRBD2|TRBV5-1|TRBJ2-3
CASRPTRTRGGDTQYF
TGCGCCAGCAGGCCAACTAGGACCCGCGGGGGGGATACGCAGTATTTT
>NA|NA|TRBV6-5|TRBJ1-6
CASSFGGSPLHF
TGTGCCAGCAGTTTCGGGGGTTCACCCCTCCACTTT
>few|TRBD2|TRBV7-8|TRBJ2-2
CASSFGLAGASWTGELFF
TGTGCCAGCAGCTTCGGACTAGCGGGGGCCTCGTGGACCGGGGAGCTGTTTTTT
>few|NA|TRBV29-1|TRBJ1-2
CSVAPKLNYGYTF
TGCAGCGTTGCTCCCAAACTGAACTATGGCTACACCTTC